Listed here are 26 T cell receptor beta chains from one sample, sequenced in a study of shared clonotypes between healthy human individuals. TCRdb's copy holds only in-frame clones and misses some; the assay was immunoSEQ multiplex PCR. The sample lists 740,000 or so clones; around 73% were seen once. Source material: memory CD4+ T cells sorted from blood. Subset in this sample: CD45RA-negative fraction. All receptors derive from a woman aged 25 to 39 in good health.

CDR3: CASTRETAPNTEAFF. In DNA, the CDR3 is TGTGCCAGCACCAGGGAGACAGCCCCGAACACTGAAGCTTTCTTT. The J gene is TRBJ1-1, the V gene TRBV6-1, with D perhaps matching TRBD1 (5 bases). Trimming pared 7 bases from V and 1 base from J, leaving 16 bases between. Germline V CDR1 and CDR2: MNHNS, SASEGT. The CDR3 consists of 15 residues.

This sequence joins TRBV7-8 and TRBJ2-7, with D uncertain. CDR3 length: 14 residues. Trimming removed 4 bases at V and 0 bases at J, with 10 bases between. The germline V gene encodes CDR1 SGHVS and CDR2 FQNEAQ. DNA for the CDR3: TGTGCCAGCAGCTCGCGACACGGCTCCTACGAGCAGTACTTC. Translating it yields CASSSRHGSYEQYF.

J is TRBJ2-7 and V is TRBV12-1; the DNA was not used to check the table's D call, TRBD1. TRBV12-1 is a pseudogene segment. This CDR3 is built from 16 residues. CDR3 loop: CASSPMKTGEAYEQYF. CDR3 coding DNA: TGTGCCAGCAGCCCGATGAAGACAGGGGAAGCCTACGAGCAGTACTTC.

The chain employs TRBV5-1 and TRBJ1-2, with TRBD1 as a possible D gene (5 bases). Trimming took 4 bases from V and 8 from J, leaving 18 bases between them. The CDR3 length is 14 residues. In germline, CDR1 is SGHRS, CDR2 YFSETQ. Written as DNA, the CDR3 is TGCGCCAGCAGCCCCTTTACAAAAGGGGAGGGCTACACCTTC. The encoded protein is CASSPFTKGEGYTF.

In its sample, this clone was seen once. The chain combines TRBV25-1 with TRBJ2-3; the match to TRBD2 covers 11 bases. V trimming: 5 bases; J trimming: 0 bases; junction bases outside the gene matches: 4. This CDR3 contains 16 residues. Germline assignment: CDR1 MGHDK and CDR2 SYGVNS. This CDR3 is CASSLAGGPSTDTQYF. In DNA, the CDR3 is TGTGCCAGCAGTTTAGCGGGAGGGCCTAGCACAGATACGCAGTATTTT.

The gene calls are TRBV18 and TRBJ2-1, with D perhaps TRBD2 (5 bases). The CDR3 contains 14 residues. The germline CDR1 and CDR2 sequences are KGHSH and LQKENI. V was pared by 4 bases and J by 5 bases, with 12 bases between. The CDR3 here is CASSRSSRNNEQFF. CDR3 DNA: TGTGCCAGCTCACGGTCTAGCCGCAACAATGAGCAGTTCTTC. Together with reference TRBV18 and TRBJ2-1, the CDR3 gives the full variable domain: NAGVMQNPRHLVRRRGQEARLRCSPMKGHSHVYWYRQLPEEGLKFMVYLQKENIIDESGMPKERFSAEFPKEGPSILRIQQVVRGDSAAYFCASSRSSRNNEQFFGPGTRLTVL.

The rearrangement joins TRBV19 to TRBJ1-4; D perhaps matches TRBD1 (6 bases). V lost 8 bases to trimming and J lost 5 bases, with 12 bases between them. The CDR3 has 13 amino acids. The germline V gene encodes CDR1 LNHDA and CDR2 SQIVND (reference sequence). CDR3 sequence (DNA): TGTGCCAGTGGGACATTGCTCAATGAAAAACTGTTTTTT. Its protein is CASGTLLNEKLFF.

This clone was observed many times. Other DNA variants within this sample encode the same CDR3. The chain's CDR3 is CSVDRGGYTF. In nucleotides, the CDR3 is TGCAGCGTCGACAGGGGCGGCTACACCTTC. The chain has TRBV29-1 and TRBJ1-2, with TRBD1 matching 8 bases. This CDR3 region has 10 residues. Germline-derived CDR1 and CDR2 are SQVTM and ANQGSEA. After removal of 6 bases from V and 8 bases from J, the junction contained 2 bases not matched to a gene.

This chain joins TRBV2 and TRBJ2-1; 9 bases line up with TRBD2. The CDR3 is made up of 13 amino acids. The V segment lost 6 bases and the J segment 9 bases; nucleotides outside the gene matches: 6. CDR1 and CDR2 (germline): SNHLY, FYNNEI. CDR3 sequence reads: CASSLAGSGEQFF. Here the CDR3 DNA reads TGTGCCAGCAGCCTAGCGGGAAGTGGTGAGCAGTTCTTC.

The V call is TRBV25-1, the J call TRBJ2-1, with D hard to call. V was cut by 1 base and J by 4 bases, with 20 bases left in between. This CDR3 contains 18 residues. From germline, CDR1 is MGHDK and CDR2 SYGVNS. The CDR3 here is CASSESSVSLKQYNEQFF. Here the CDR3 DNA reads TGTGCCAGCAGTGAATCCTCGGTATCCCTCAAACAGTACAATGAGCAGTTCTTC. Supplemented by reference TRBV25-1 and TRBJ2-1, the full variable domain reads EADIYQTPRYLVIGTGKKITLECSQTMGHDKMYWYQQDPGMELHLIHYSYGVNSTEKGDLSSESTVSRIRTEHFPLTLESARPSHTSQYLCASSESSVSLKQYNEQFFGPGTRLTVL.

This chain links TRBV27 with TRBJ1-1; no clear D gene. V lost 0 bases to trimming and J lost 8 bases, with 19 bases between them. The CDR3 length is 16 residues. CDR1 and CDR2 from the germline V gene are MNHEY and SMNVEV (reference sequence). CDR3 in amino acids: CASSLSYSTPGGEAFF. As DNA, the CDR3 is TGTGCCAGCAGTTTATCTTACTCGACTCCGGGCGGAGAAGCTTTCTTT.

The chain carries TRBV5-1 and TRBJ2-2, with 11 bases identical to TRBD2. CDR1 is SGHRS, CDR2 YFSETQ, per germline. Germline trimming cut 1 base from V and 5 bases from J; bases unmatched to any gene: 1. CDR3 length: 15 amino acids. CDR3 DNA: TGCGCCAGCAGCTTGCCTAGCGGGAGGACCGGGGAGCTGTTTTTT. This codes for CASSLPSGRTGELFF.

This chain uses TRBV19 with TRBJ1-2; unclear D gene. The germline V and J ends were trimmed by 4 bases and 3 bases, with 12 bases remaining between them. This CDR3 is built from 14 residues. The germline V gene encodes CDR1 LNHDA and CDR2 SQIVND (reference sequence). The CDR3: CASSTPAKYYGYTF. CDR3 bases: TGTGCCAGTAGTACCCCGGCAAAATACTATGGCTACACCTTC.

The chain carries TRBV27 and TRBJ1-1; 7 bases match TRBD1. Germline V gene lookup returns CDR1 MNHEY and CDR2 SMNVEV (reference sequence). The trim removed 6 bases at V and 1 base at J, leaving 11 bases unmatched. The CDR3 has 16 amino acids. CDR3 in amino acids: CASRYTRGLGNTEAFF. Written as DNA, the CDR3 is TGTGCCAGCAGATACACCAGGGGGTTGGGGAACACTGAAGCTTTCTTT.

V is TRBV4-1 and J is TRBJ1-5, with a possible D match to TRBD1 (6 bases). Germline CDR1 and CDR2: MGHRA and YSYEKL. Trimming shortened V by 0 bases and J by 5 bases, and 11 bases separated the two germline ends. The CDR3 loop spans 15 amino acids. The CDR3: CASSQEGGDDQPQHF. CDR3 bases: TGCGCCAGCAGCCAAGAGGGGGGCGACGATCAGCCCCAGCATTTT.

This clone was seen a few times. The rearrangement joins TRBV4-2 to TRBJ1-4; D perhaps matches TRBD1 (5 bases). This CDR3 is built from 15 residues. V was shortened by 5 bases and J by 0 bases, with 10 bases between the two germline ends. Germline CDR1 LGHNA, CDR2 YNFKEQ. CDR3: CASSGRDSTNEKLFF. The CDR3 DNA follows: TGTGCCAGCAGCGGCCGGGACTCAACTAATGAAAAACTGTTTTTT.

The chain recombines TRBV28 with TRBJ1-6, with a weak D call TRBD1 (6 bases). Germline V gives CDR1 MDHEN, CDR2 SYDVKM. The CDR3 is 15 amino acids. The V end lost 10 bases, the J end lost 5 bases, and 18 bases lay between the germline ends. The CDR3 DNA is TGTGCCACCTCGCTGGGGGCGGCGGATAATTCACCCCTCCACTTT. It specifies CATSLGAADNSPLHF.

The genes are TRBV28 and TRBJ1-4; 7 bases line up with TRBD1. CDR1 is MDHEN and CDR2 is SYDVKM in the germline V gene. The CDR3 length is 14 residues. J gave up 5 bases and V 5 bases, and 5 bases lay outside the gene matches. The CDR3 loop is CASSLLQGNEKLFF. The CDR3 DNA follows: TGTGCCAGCAGTCTCCTACAGGGGAATGAAAAACTGTTTTTT.

V and J are TRBV7-8 and TRBJ1-2; no clear D. Germline CDR1 SGHVS, CDR2 FQNEAQ. The CDR3 length is 14 residues. With 5 bases removed from V and 4 bases from J, the gap between germline ends came to 14 bases. CDR3 loop: CASSPSDLPYGYTF. In DNA, the CDR3 is TGTGCCAGCAGCCCCTCTGACCTCCCCTATGGCTACACCTTC.

J is TRBJ2-7 and V is TRBV2, with 8 bases fitting TRBD2. The J segment lost 7 bases and the V segment lost 8 bases, leaving 13 bases of the junction unmatched. CDR3 length: 14 residues. Germline V gene data show CDR1 as SNHLY and CDR2 as FYNNEI. The CDR3 DNA reads as TGTGCCAGCGCCGATAGCGGGAACGGGCGGGAGCAGTACTTC. It yields the protein CASADSGNGREQYF. Variable domain in full (rest from reference TRBV2 and TRBJ2-7): EPEVTQTPSHQVTQMGQEVILRCVPISNHLYFYWYRQILGQKVEFLVSFYNNEISEKSEIFDDQFSVERPDGSNFTLKIRSTKLEDSAMYFCASADSGNGREQYFGPGTRLTVT.

This clone was counted once. This chain links TRBV7-8 with TRBJ1-2; a weak D match, TRBD1 (5 bases). V lost 3 bases, J lost 0 bases, and 8 bases lay in between. Germline-derived CDR1 and CDR2 are SGHVS and FQNEAQ. This CDR3 contains 14 residues. The chain's CDR3 is CASSLTVANYGYTF. The CDR3 DNA sequence: TGTGCCAGCAGCTTGACAGTAGCTAACTATGGCTACACCTTC. Variable domain in full (rest from reference TRBV7-8 and TRBJ1-2): GAGVSQSPRYKVAKRGQDVALRCDPISGHVSLFWYQQALGQGPEFLTYFQNEAQLDKSGLPSDRFFAERPEGSVSTLKIQRTQQEDSAVYLCASSLTVANYGYTFGSGTRLTVV.

The V call is TRBV2, the J call TRBJ2-5; D gene ambiguous. The germline CDR1 and CDR2 sequences are SNHLY and FYNNEI. This CDR3 comprises 12 residues. V was shortened by 5 bases and J by 0 bases, with 4 bases between the two germline ends. As DNA, the CDR3 is TGTGCCAGCAGTCAGTACCAAGAGACCCAGTACTTC. Translation: CASSQYQETQYF.

This chain uses TRBV28 with TRBJ1-4, with D tentatively TRBD1 (6 bases). V was trimmed by 11 bases and J by 7 bases, leaving 20 bases between them. The CDR3 has 14 amino acids. Per the germline V gene, CDR1 is MDHEN and CDR2 is SYDVKM. CDR3 bases: TGTGCCGTCCATAGCCCGGACAGCGGTGAAAAACTGTTTTTT. It yields the protein CAVHSPDSGEKLFF.

V and J are TRBV7-9 and TRBJ2-3; no clear D gene. The germline CDR1 and CDR2 sequences are SEHNR and FQNEAQ (reference sequence). The ends were cut back, 2 bases at V and 6 bases at J, with 6 bases in the middle. The CDR3 is made up of 12 amino acids. The CDR3 DNA follows: TGTGCCAGCAGCTTACCGGTGGATACGCAGTATTTT. It is translated as CASSLPVDTQYF.

The chain combines TRBV2 with TRBJ2-3, with TRBD1 matching 7 bases. Per germline, CDR1 SNHLY and CDR2 FYNNEI. This CDR3 region has 15 residues. V shed 2 bases and J 6 bases; nucleotides not matched to a gene: 8. CDR3 nucleotide sequence: TGTGCCAGCAGTGAATTTGGCCAGGGGGTTGATACGCAGTATTTT. It translates to CASSEFGQGVDTQYF.

This chain's CDR3 is CASSVQTSGRNEQFF. The DNA of the CDR3 is TGTGCCAGCAGTGTTCAGACTAGCGGGAGAAATGAGCAGTTCTTC. The rearrangement joins TRBV25-1 to TRBJ2-1, with TRBD2 matching over 12 bases. The CDR3 loop spans 15 amino acids. V was pared by 4 bases and J by 7 bases, with 5 bases of the junction left unmatched. Per germline, CDR1 MGHDK and CDR2 SYGVNS.